Following are 17 T cell receptor beta chains from one sample sequenced in a study of OX40 agonist ivuxolimab in advanced cancers. Repertoires were generated with immunoSEQ multiplex PCR, while TCRdb's copy carries only in-frame clones and drops some. The table has around 83,000 clones, around 85% seen once; the top ten hold roughly 6.6%. The material was CD4+ or CD8+ T cells sorted from blood, obtained in a trial of the OX40 agonist ivuxolimab. These receptors were taken from an adult with an advanced solid tumor such as melanoma, head and neck, liver or kidney cancer.

The CDR3 loop reads CASSLAGGYLEQYF. The CDR3 region has the DNA TGTGCCAGCAGCTTAGCAGGGGGCTACCTCGAGCAGTACTTC. J is TRBJ2-7 and V is TRBV5-4, with 8 bases aligning to TRBD1. V lost 2 bases, J lost 6 bases, and 7 bases stayed unmatched. Germline assignment: CDR1 SGHNT and CDR2 YYREEE (reference sequence). The CDR3 has 14 residues.

The V call is TRBV6-1, the J call TRBJ2-1; D might be TRBD1 or TRBD2, each matching 5 bases. Germline V gene lookup returns CDR1 MNHNS and CDR2 SASEGT. The CDR3 sequence is 12 residues long. V lost 6 bases to trimming and J lost 9 bases, with 12 bases between them. CDR3: CASRDGGSEQFF. In DNA, the CDR3 is TGTGCCAGCAGGGATGGGGGAAGTGAGCAGTTCTTC.

Remarks on this clone: Other DNA sequences of this sample code for an identical CDR3. The chain carries TRBV7-9 and TRBJ1-1, with no clear D. Germline V gene data show CDR1 as SEHNR and CDR2 as FQNEAQ (reference sequence). The CDR3 has 13 residues. V dropped 3 bases and J dropped 0 bases, with 5 bases sitting between them. CDR3: CASSLEVNTEAFF. CDR3 nucleotide sequence: TGTGCCAGCAGCTTGGAAGTGAACACTGAAGCTTTCTTT.

This clone occurred once. The chain links TRBV5-8 to TRBJ1-5; D perhaps matches TRBD1 (5 bases). The germline V gene encodes CDR1 SGHTS and CDR2 YDEGEE. V was trimmed by 4 bases and J by 6 bases, leaving 11 bases between them. The CDR3 length is 13 residues. In nucleotides, the CDR3 is TGTGCCAGCAGCAATCTGCAGGGTCAGCCCCAGCATTTT. Protein product: CASSNLQGQPQHF. Full variable domain (remainder filled in from reference TRBV5-8 and TRBJ1-5): EAGVTQSPTHLIKTRGQQATLRCSPISGHTSVYWYQQALGLGLQFLLWYDEGEERNRGNFPPRFSGRQFPNYSSELNVNALELEDSALYLCASSNLQGQPQHFGDGTRLSIL.

The chain combines TRBV6-1 with TRBJ2-1; TRBD2 agrees at 10 bases. CDR1 MNHNS and CDR2 SASEGT come from the germline V gene. The CDR3 has 16 residues. With V trimmed by 4 bases and J by 6 bases, 9 bases remained unmatched. CDR3 in DNA: TGTGCCAGCAGTGGGAGGGCAGCGGGAGGGTTCAATGAGCAGTTCTTC. Its translation is CASSGRAAGGFNEQFF.

The table lists this clone with a few counts. The chain uses TRBV7-8 and TRBJ2-7; 9 nucleotides align to TRBD2. CDR1 is SGHVS, CDR2 FQNEAQ, per germline. The CDR3 length is 15 residues. The V and J ends lost 4 bases and 8 bases, in that order; junction bases with no gene match: 12. The chain's CDR3 is CASSWASGTGEKQYF. As DNA, the CDR3 is TGTGCCAGCAGCTGGGCTAGCGGGACTGGGGAGAAGCAGTACTTC.

This clone showed up just once. V is TRBV7-3 and J is TRBJ2-2; 13 bases align to TRBD2. The V gene's germline CDR1 is SGHTA and CDR2 FQGTGA. The CDR3 totals 18 residues. The trim removed 3 bases at V and 0 bases at J, leaving 4 bases unmatched. CDR3 protein: CASSFGGLAGANTGELFF. CDR3 in DNA: TGTGCCAGCAGCTTTGGCGGACTAGCGGGAGCGAACACCGGGGAGCTGTTTTTT.

The sample holds a few counts of this clone. This chain links TRBV5-5 with TRBJ2-1; 14 nucleotides agree with TRBD2. This CDR3 is 15 amino acids long. With 5 bases clipped from V and 7 bases from J, the junction kept 5 bases outside the gene matches. Germline V gene data show CDR1 as SGHKS and CDR2 as YYEKEE (reference sequence). CDR3 loop: CASSRRLAGGNEQFF. The CDR3 DNA follows: TGTGCCAGCAGTCGGAGACTAGCGGGGGGGAATGAGCAGTTCTTC.

The V gene is TRBV5-1, the J gene TRBJ1-2; the match to TRBD1 covers 7 bases. After removal of 4 bases from V and 6 bases from J, the junction contained 12 bases not matched to a gene. CDR3 size: 15 residues. Germline values: CDR1 SGHRS, CDR2 YFSETQ. The CDR3 loop is CASSSSLRGPHGYTF. The CDR3, as DNA: TGCGCCAGCAGCAGCAGCTTAAGGGGGCCTCATGGCTACACCTTC.

This chain uses TRBV19 with TRBJ2-7; perhaps TRBD1 as D (5 bases). Germline V gives CDR1 LNHDA, CDR2 SQIVND (reference sequence). The CDR3 is 14 residues long. V shed 6 bases and J shed 3 bases, with 15 bases lying between them. The CDR3 here is CASRNRRYNYEQYF. CDR3 coding DNA: TGTGCCAGTAGGAACAGGAGATACAACTACGAGCAGTACTTC.

This rearrangement joins TRBV19 to TRBJ1-5; D perhaps matches TRBD1 (5 bases). Germline lookup yields CDR1 LNHDA and CDR2 SQIVND (reference sequence). The CDR3 runs to 15 residues. V lost 5 bases, J lost 11 bases, and 22 bases lay in between. CDR3 nucleotide sequence: TGTGCCAGTAGTGCCCAGGGACTAGGGGAAATGGCCCAGCATTTT. Its protein is CASSAQGLGEMAQHF. Combining the CDR3 with reference TRBV19 and TRBJ1-5 gives the whole variable domain DGGITQSPKYLFRKEGQNVTLSCEQNLNHDAMYWYRQDPGQGLRLIYYSQIVNDFQKGDIAEGYSVSREKKESFPLTVTSAQKNPTAFYLCASSAQGLGEMAQHFGDGTRLSIL.

The chain couples TRBV6-1 to TRBJ1-2, with a weak D call TRBD1 (5 bases). This CDR3 has 12 amino acids. CDR1 MNHNS and CDR2 SASEGT come from the germline V gene. V was pared by 6 bases and J by 8 bases, with 13 bases between. CDR3 residues: CASRETARGYTF. The CDR3 nucleotides read TGTGCCAGCAGGGAGACAGCACGCGGCTACACCTTC.

The DNA for the CDR3 is TGTGCCAGCAGCTTCCCCGGACAGCCCCAGCATTTT. Protein sequence: CASSFPGQPQHF. The chain couples TRBV7-2 to TRBJ1-5; D not certain. V was pared by 3 bases and J by 7 bases, with 7 bases between. CDR3 size: 12 residues. Germline V gene lookup returns CDR1 SGHTA and CDR2 FQGNSA.

The chain carries TRBV5-8 and TRBJ1-4; a possible D gene is TRBD1 (6 bases). The CDR3 has 16 amino acids. Deletions cut 4 bases from V and 8 bases from J, with 21 bases between. The germline gives CDR1 SGHTS, CDR2 YDEGEE. CDR3 in amino acids: CASSTVAPGTSEKLFF. The DNA of the CDR3 is TGTGCCAGCAGCACTGTGGCTCCCGGGACATCAGAAAAACTGTTTTTT.

V is TRBV6-6 and J is TRBJ1-1, with 8 bases that match TRBD1. The CDR3 runs to 13 residues. V lost 8 bases and J lost 8; bases outside the gene matches: 10. Germline assignment: CDR1 MNHNY and CDR2 SVGAGI (reference sequence). As DNA, the CDR3 is TGTGCCAGCGAATTGGGACAGGTCAACGAAGCTTTCTTT. Protein: CASELGQVNEAFF.

The rearrangement links TRBV6-6 to TRBJ1-5, with 9 positions matching TRBD1. There are 15 residues in the CDR3. V was clipped by 5 bases and J by 10 bases; unmatched bases: 12. The V gene's germline CDR1 is MNHNY and CDR2 SVGAGI (reference sequence). The CDR3 reads CASSDQLGQGRPQHF. The CDR3 coding sequence is TGTGCCAGCAGTGACCAACTAGGACAGGGGCGACCCCAGCATTTT.

The chain recombines TRBV13 with TRBJ2-7, with TRBD2 identical over 14 bases. CDR1 PRHDT and CDR2 FYEKMQ come from the germline V gene (reference sequence). This CDR3 has 18 amino acids. V lost 3 bases to trimming and J lost 5 bases; unmatched junction nucleotides: 12. CDR3 residues: CASSFKVGTSGRRDEQYF. In DNA, the CDR3 is TGTGCCAGCAGCTTCAAGGTTGGGACTAGCGGGAGAAGGGACGAGCAGTACTTC.